The 24 T cell receptor beta chains below all came from one sample that was sequenced in a study of blood T cell repertoires in COVID-19. The assay was immunoSEQ multiplex PCR, and TCRdb's table has in-frame clones only and misses some. The sample holds around 100,000 clones, 70% to 80% seen once. The sample was peripheral blood. The receptors come from a man between 70 and 80 years old with active or convalescent COVID-19.

V is TRBV5-4 and J is TRBJ2-1, with 10 bases aligning to TRBD2. The CDR3 has 15 residues. The J segment lost 6 bases and the V segment lost 1 base, leaving 4 bases of the junction unmatched. Germline loops: CDR1 SGHNT, CDR2 YYREEE (reference sequence). The CDR3 sequence is CASSLSGRAFNEQFF. In DNA, the CDR3 is TGTGCCAGCAGCTTGAGCGGGAGGGCCTTCAATGAGCAGTTCTTC.

The rearrangement links TRBV7-2 to TRBJ1-2; maybe TRBD1 (6 bases). The CDR3 runs to 14 residues. Germline V gives CDR1 SGHTA, CDR2 FQGNSA. V was trimmed by 4 bases and J by 7 bases, leaving 16 bases between them. CDR3 DNA: TGTGCCAGCAGCTCCCAAGGGGGTTTGTTTGGCTACACCTTC. Encoded protein: CASSSQGGLFGYTF.

This clone was seen a few times. This chain connects TRBV7-2 to TRBJ1-3; TRBD1 agrees at 12 bases. Germline V gene lookup returns CDR1 SGHTA and CDR2 FQGNSA. CDR3 size: 18 residues. V shed 5 bases, J shed 4 bases, and the junction held 12 bases outside the gene matches. The CDR3 DNA follows: TGTGCCAGCAGCCCCGGGACAGGGGGCTCCCTGGGAGGAAACACCATATATTTT. Translating it yields CASSPGTGGSLGGNTIYF.

The chain's CDR3 is CASSLFGGSTPNEQFF. The CDR3 coding sequence is TGTGCCAGCAGCTTATTTGGCGGGAGTACCCCCAATGAGCAGTTCTTC. This chain uses TRBV7-2 with TRBJ2-1, with TRBD2 identical over 7 bases. The V gene's germline CDR1 is SGHTA and CDR2 FQGNSA. The junction had 10 bases not matched to a gene; V was cut back by 2 bases and J by 6 bases. The CDR3 is made up of 16 amino acids.

This CDR3 is CASSPRGDTIYF. The CDR3 DNA sequence: TGTGCCAGCAGCCCCAGGGGAGACACCATATATTTT. The chain joins TRBV2 to TRBJ1-3; a possible D gene is TRBD1 (6 bases). CDR3 length: 12 amino acids. Germline loops: CDR1 SNHLY, CDR2 FYNNEI. V was clipped by 6 bases and J by 8 bases, with 11 bases between them.

The chain recombines TRBV27 with TRBJ2-4; 10 bases match TRBD1. CDR1 MNHEY and CDR2 SMNVEV come from the germline V gene (reference sequence). This CDR3 is 14 amino acids long. J lost 7 bases, V lost 0 bases, and 0 bases had no gene match. The CDR3 region is CASSLSGQGNIQYF. In DNA, the CDR3 is TGTGCCAGCAGTTTATCGGGACAGGGGAACATTCAGTACTTC.

The chain is built from TRBV24-1 and TRBJ1-3; D might be TRBD1 (6 bases). CDR1 KGHDR and CDR2 SFDVKD come from the germline V gene. V lost 4 bases, J lost 9 bases, and 18 bases lay in between. The CDR3 extends over 15 amino acids. CDR3 coding DNA: TGTGCCACCAGTGAATCGGGGGGCCTTCTTCTCACCATATATTTT. Amino acids: CATSESGGLLLTIYF.

The chain has TRBV18 and TRBJ2-7; 9 positions agree with TRBD2. The CDR3 loop spans 15 amino acids. Unmatched junction bases numbered 4, after V lost 2 bases and J lost 2 bases. Germline CDR1 reads KGHSH; CDR2 reads LQKENI. The CDR3 loop is CASSPRTSETYEQYF. The CDR3 DNA sequence: TGTGCCAGCTCACCAAGGACTAGCGAGACCTACGAGCAGTACTTC.

V gene TRBV27 combines with J gene TRBJ1-4; 7 bases align to TRBD1. This CDR3 contains 16 residues. Germline V lookup: CDR1 MNHEY, CDR2 SMNVEV (reference sequence). Losses at the gene ends were 2 bases for V and 9 bases for J; bases not matched to a gene: 12. As DNA, the CDR3 is TGTGCCAGCAGTTTAATAGTAGACAGGGAGTCGAAAAAACTGTTTTTT. It translates to CASSLIVDRESKKLFF. The complete variable domain, with remaining parts taken from reference TRBV27 and TRBJ1-4, reads EAQVTQNPRYLITVTGKKLTVTCSQNMNHEYMSWYRQDPGLGLRQIYYSMNVEVTDKGDVPEGYKVSRKEKRNFPLILESPSPNQTSLYFCASSLIVDRESKKLFFGSGTQLSVL.

The sample holds one count of this clone. The chain links TRBV9 to TRBJ1-6; weak D call: TRBD1 (5 bases). Germline values: CDR1 SGDLS, CDR2 YYNGEE. V shed 0 bases and J shed 2 bases, with 9 bases lying between them. CDR3 length: 16 amino acids. CDR3 nucleotides: TGTGCCAGCAGCGTAGAGGGGTATCCCTATAATTCACCCCTCCACTTT. Its protein is CASSVEGYPYNSPLHF.

The chain carries TRBV7-2 and TRBJ2-1; 9 bases agree with TRBD1. This CDR3 contains 15 residues. Unmatched junction bases numbered 5, after V lost 4 bases and J lost 4 bases. CDR1 is SGHTA, CDR2 FQGNSA, per germline. The CDR3 nucleotides read TGTGCCAGCAGCTCGGACAGGGGAGGATACAATGAGCAGTTCTTC. This sequence encodes CASSSDRGGYNEQFF.

The chain recombines TRBV5-5 with TRBJ1-1, with D uncertain. The CDR3 sequence is 14 residues long. The germline V and J ends were trimmed by 0 bases and 5 bases, with 11 bases remaining between them. Germline loops: CDR1 SGHKS, CDR2 YYEKEE (reference sequence). CDR3 nucleotide sequence: TGTGCCAGCAGCTTGGCCGACGGAGAAACTGAAGCTTTCTTT. This encodes CASSLADGETEAFF. Full variable domain (missing parts from reference TRBV5-5 and TRBJ1-1): DAGVTQSPTHLIKTRGQQVTLRCSPISGHKSVSWYQQVLGQGPQFIFQYYEKEERGRGNFPDRFSARQFPNYSSELNVNALLLGDSALYLCASSLADGETEAFFGQGTRLTVV.

A single count supports this clone. The J gene is TRBJ2-4, the V gene TRBV7-3; 7 bases agree with TRBD2. Trimming at V came to 2 bases and at J to 6 bases, leaving 7 bases not matched to a gene. The germline gives CDR1 SGHTA, CDR2 FQGTGA. CDR3 length: 15 amino acids. The CDR3 nucleotides read TGTGCCAGCAGCTTAGGGGCAGGGAGGGGAAACATTCAGTACTTC. Translation: CASSLGAGRGNIQYF.

The chain employs TRBV6-5 and TRBJ1-6, with TRBD1 matching over 11 bases. CDR3 length: 14 amino acids. J gave up 8 bases and V 5 bases, and 2 bases lay outside the gene matches. CDR1 is MNHEY, CDR2 SVGAGI, per germline. This chain's CDR3 is CASSRGQGDSPLHF. CDR3 DNA sequence: TGTGCCAGCAGTAGGGGACAGGGGGATTCACCCCTCCACTTT.

The chain recombines TRBV29-1 with TRBJ1-4, with 9 bases lining up with TRBD1. This CDR3 contains 14 residues. The germline V gene encodes CDR1 SQVTM and CDR2 ANQGSEA. V was clipped by 1 base and J by 8 bases; unmatched bases: 5. CDR3 sequence reads: CSVEGTGDGEKLFF. CDR3 sequence (DNA): TGCAGCGTTGAAGGGACAGGGGATGGCGAAAAACTGTTTTTT.

This chain uses TRBV28 with TRBJ2-7, with 7 positions matching TRBD1. The CDR3 sequence is 15 residues long. CDR1 and CDR2 from the germline V gene are MDHEN and SYDVKM. J lost 3 bases, V lost 5 bases, and 10 bases had no gene match. The CDR3 sequence is CASSITAGTDYEQYF. DNA of the CDR3: TGTGCCAGCAGTATCACGGCCGGGACAGACTACGAGCAGTACTTC.

Within the sample, this clone is medium-sized. The V and J genes are TRBV9 and TRBJ1-2; 9 bases line up with TRBD1. Germline V lookup: CDR1 SGDLS, CDR2 YYNGEE. V lost 4 bases and J lost 4; bases outside the gene matches: 11. The CDR3 runs to 16 residues. The CDR3 sequence is CASSSRRDRVSYGYTF. CDR3 in DNA: TGTGCCAGCAGCTCCCGGCGGGACAGGGTTTCCTATGGCTACACCTTC.

The V call is TRBV27, the J call TRBJ1-1; D gene uncertain. This CDR3 has 13 amino acids. Germline V gene sequence: CDR1 MNHEY, CDR2 SMNVEV (reference sequence). The V and J ends lost 3 bases and 7 bases respectively, with 12 bases between them. Written as DNA, the CDR3 is TGTGCCAGCAGTTTGGTTGGCGGATTTGAAGCTTTCTTT. The encoded protein is CASSLVGGFEAFF.

The rearrangement links TRBV6-5 to TRBJ2-1, with D perhaps TRBD2 (6 bases). V lost 0 bases, J lost 5 bases, and 8 bases lay in between. The germline CDR1 and CDR2 sequences are MNHEY and SVGAGI. The CDR3 spans 14 residues. The CDR3 protein is CASSYSRGNNEQFF. The CDR3 DNA is TGTGCCAGCAGTTACTCACGGGGGAACAATGAGCAGTTCTTC.

Notes on this clone: Its ends do not fully match the called genes, so a read error is possible. The chain combines TRBV7-7 with TRBJ2-3, with a possible D match to TRBD2 (6 bases). This CDR3 has 17 amino acids. The germline CDR1 and CDR2 sequences are SSHAT and FNYEAQ (reference sequence). The CDR3 loop is CASSLVKSSARTDTQYF. CDR3 DNA sequence: TGTGCTAGCAGCTTAGTCAAGTCTAGCGCCCGCACAGATACGCAGTATTTT. Based on the CDR3 plus reference TRBV7-7 and TRBJ2-3, the full variable domain is GAGVSQSPRYKVTKRGQDVTLRCDPISSHATLYWYQQALGQGPEFLTYFNYEAQPDKSGLPSDRFSAERPEGSISTLTIQRTEQRDSAMYRCASSLVKSSARTDTQYFGPGTRLTVL.

The rearrangement links TRBV9 to TRBJ2-1; no clear D. The CDR3 loop spans 15 amino acids. The germline CDR1 and CDR2 sequences are SGDLS and YYNGEE. Trimming cost V 2 bases and J 7 bases, with 16 bases left between them. The CDR3 nucleotides read TGTGCCAGCAGCGTCTCCTCAGGTCTGGTAAATGAGCAGTTCTTC. Protein sequence: CASSVSSGLVNEQFF.

This chain connects TRBV7-8 to TRBJ2-5; 7 bases are a match to TRBD1. Germline lookup yields CDR1 SGHVS and CDR2 FQNEAQ. Trimming cost V 4 bases and J 7 bases; bases outside gene matches: 6. This CDR3 comprises 13 residues. The CDR3 DNA reads TGTGCCAGCAGCTCGGACAGGTTCGGGACCCAGTACTTC. The encoded protein is CASSSDRFGTQYF.

V usage is TRBV4-1 and J usage is TRBJ2-7; 7 bases align to TRBD2. The CDR3 has 15 amino acids. Losses at the gene ends were 0 bases for V and 2 bases for J; bases not matched to a gene: 4. Germline V gene sequence: CDR1 MGHRA, CDR2 YSYEKL. The CDR3 nucleotides read TGCGCCAGCAGCCAAGATGCAGCGGGGACCTACGAGCAGTACTTC. This sequence encodes CASSQDAAGTYEQYF.

The J gene is TRBJ2-1, the V gene TRBV4-1; 14 bases fit TRBD2. Germline V CDR1 and CDR2: MGHRA, YSYEKL. The V and J ends lost 3 bases and 0 bases, in that order; junction bases with no gene match: 7. This CDR3 contains 19 residues. CDR3 sequence: CASSQEGLAGVSSYNEQFF. The DNA for the CDR3 is TGCGCCAGCAGCCAGGAGGGACTAGCGGGGGTTAGCTCCTACAATGAGCAGTTCTTC.